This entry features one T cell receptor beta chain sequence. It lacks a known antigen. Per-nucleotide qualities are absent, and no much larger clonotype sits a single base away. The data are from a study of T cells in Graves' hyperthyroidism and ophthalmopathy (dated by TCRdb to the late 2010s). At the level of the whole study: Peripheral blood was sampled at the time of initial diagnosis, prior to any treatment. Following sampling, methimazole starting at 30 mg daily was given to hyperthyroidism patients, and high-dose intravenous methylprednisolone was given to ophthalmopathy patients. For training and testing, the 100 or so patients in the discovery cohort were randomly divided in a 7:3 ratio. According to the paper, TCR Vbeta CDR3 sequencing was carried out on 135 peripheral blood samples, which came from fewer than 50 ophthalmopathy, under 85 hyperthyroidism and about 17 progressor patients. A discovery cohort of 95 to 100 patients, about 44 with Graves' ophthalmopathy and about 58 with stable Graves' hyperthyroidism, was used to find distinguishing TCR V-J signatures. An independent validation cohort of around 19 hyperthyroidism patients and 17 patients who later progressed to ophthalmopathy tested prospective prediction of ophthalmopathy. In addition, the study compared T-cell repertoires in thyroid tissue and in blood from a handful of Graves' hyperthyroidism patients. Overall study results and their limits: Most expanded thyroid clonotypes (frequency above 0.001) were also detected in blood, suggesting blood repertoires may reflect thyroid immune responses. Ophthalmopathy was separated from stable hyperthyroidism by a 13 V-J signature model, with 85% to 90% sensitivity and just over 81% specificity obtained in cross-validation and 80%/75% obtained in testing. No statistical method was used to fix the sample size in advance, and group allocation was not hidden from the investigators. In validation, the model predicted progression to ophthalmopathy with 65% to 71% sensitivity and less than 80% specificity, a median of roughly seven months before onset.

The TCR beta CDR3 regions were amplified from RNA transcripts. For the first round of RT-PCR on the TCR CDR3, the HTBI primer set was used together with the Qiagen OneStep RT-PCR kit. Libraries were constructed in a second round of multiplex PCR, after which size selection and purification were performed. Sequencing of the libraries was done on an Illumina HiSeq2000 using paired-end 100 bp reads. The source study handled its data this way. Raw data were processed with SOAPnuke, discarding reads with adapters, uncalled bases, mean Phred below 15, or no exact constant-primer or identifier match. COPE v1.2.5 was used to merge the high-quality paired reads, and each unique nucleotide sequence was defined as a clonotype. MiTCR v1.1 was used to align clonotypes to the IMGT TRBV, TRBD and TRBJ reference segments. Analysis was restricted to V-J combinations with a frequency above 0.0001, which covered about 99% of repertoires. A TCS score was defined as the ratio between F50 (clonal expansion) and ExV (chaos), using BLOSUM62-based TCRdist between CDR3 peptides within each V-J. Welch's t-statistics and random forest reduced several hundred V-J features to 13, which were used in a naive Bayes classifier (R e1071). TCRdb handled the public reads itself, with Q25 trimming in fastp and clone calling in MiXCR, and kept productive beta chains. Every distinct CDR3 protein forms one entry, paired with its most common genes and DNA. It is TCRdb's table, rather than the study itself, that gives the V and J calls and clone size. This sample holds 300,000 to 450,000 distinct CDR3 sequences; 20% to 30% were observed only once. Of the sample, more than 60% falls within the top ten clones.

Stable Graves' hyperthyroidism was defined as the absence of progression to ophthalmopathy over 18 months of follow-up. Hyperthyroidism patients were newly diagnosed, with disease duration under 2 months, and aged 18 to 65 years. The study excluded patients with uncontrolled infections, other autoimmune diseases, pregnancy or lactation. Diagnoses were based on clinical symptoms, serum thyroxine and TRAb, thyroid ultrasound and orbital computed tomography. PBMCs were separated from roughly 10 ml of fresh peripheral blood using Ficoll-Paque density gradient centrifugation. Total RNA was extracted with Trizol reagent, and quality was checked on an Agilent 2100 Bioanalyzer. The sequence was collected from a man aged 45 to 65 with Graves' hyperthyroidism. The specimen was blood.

The nucleotide sequence reads TGTGCCAGCAGTTTCCAGGTGAACTATGGCTACACCTTC. It is translated as CASSFQVNYGYTF. This receptor chain uses TRBV2 and TRBJ1-2; the D gene is not confidently resolved. Looking up the germline V gene yields CDR1 SNHLY and CDR2 FYNNEI. Inclusive of the bounding cysteine and phenylalanine, the CDR3 is 13 residues long. The retained sequence is limited to the CDR3, 39 bases, with the frame set at the first base. At the junction V is shortened by 5 bases and J by 2 bases, with 9 bases in between.